This TCR beta chain comes out of a study of cytomegalovirus exposure and HLA in healthy donors. In its sample, this clone was seen a few times. The PCR was carried out with 60 Vbeta primers and 13 Jbeta primers. The data were produced by immunoSEQ multiplex PCR, yet TCRdb's version contains in-frame clones alone and is incomplete. The table lists around 120,000 clones, less than 80% of them singletons. The CDR3 is made up of 16 amino acids. V was trimmed by 2 bases and J by 12 bases, leaving 23 bases between them. The germline gives CDR1 SNHLY, CDR2 FYNNEI. The receptor was derived from a woman aged 40 to 50 in good health and CMV-seropositive. The specimen was PBMCs. The genes are TRBV2 and TRBJ2-1; TRBD2 is a possible D gene (5 bases). CDR3 region: CASSEFPYGVMKRQFF. CDR3 nucleotide sequence: TGTGCCAGCAGTGAATTTCCGTACGGGGTTATGAAAAGGCAGTTCTTC.